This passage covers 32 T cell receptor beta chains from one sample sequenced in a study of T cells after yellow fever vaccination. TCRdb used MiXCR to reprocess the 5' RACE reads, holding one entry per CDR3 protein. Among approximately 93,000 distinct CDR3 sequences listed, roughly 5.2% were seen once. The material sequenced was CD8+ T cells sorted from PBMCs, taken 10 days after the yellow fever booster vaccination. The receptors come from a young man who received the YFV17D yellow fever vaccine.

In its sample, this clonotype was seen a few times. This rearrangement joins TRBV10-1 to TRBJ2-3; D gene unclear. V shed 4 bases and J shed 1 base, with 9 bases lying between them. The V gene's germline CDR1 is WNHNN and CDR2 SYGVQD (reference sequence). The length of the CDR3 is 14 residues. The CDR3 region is CASSVGRGTDTQYF. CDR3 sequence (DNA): TGCGCCAGCAGTGTCGGCCGAGGCACAGATACGCAGTATTTT.

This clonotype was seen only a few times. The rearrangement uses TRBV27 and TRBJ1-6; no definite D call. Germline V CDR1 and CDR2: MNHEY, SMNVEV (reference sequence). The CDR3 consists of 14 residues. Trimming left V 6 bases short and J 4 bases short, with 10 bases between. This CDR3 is CASRGSGYNSPLHF. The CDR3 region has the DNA TGTGCCAGCAGGGGGTCGGGATATAATTCACCCCTCCACTTT.

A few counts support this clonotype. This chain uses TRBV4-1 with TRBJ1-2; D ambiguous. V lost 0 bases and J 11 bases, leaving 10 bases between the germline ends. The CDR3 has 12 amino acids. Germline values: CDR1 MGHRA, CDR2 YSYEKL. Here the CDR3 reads CASSQESRVYTF. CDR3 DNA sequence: TGCGCCAGCAGCCAAGAGAGTAGAGTTTACACCTTC.

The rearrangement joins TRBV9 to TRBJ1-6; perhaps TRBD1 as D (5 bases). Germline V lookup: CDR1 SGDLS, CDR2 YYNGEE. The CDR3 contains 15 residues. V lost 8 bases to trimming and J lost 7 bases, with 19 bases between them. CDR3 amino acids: CARGVRPGINSPLHF. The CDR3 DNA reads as TGTGCCAGGGGGGTACGACCGGGGATAAATTCACCCCTCCACTTT. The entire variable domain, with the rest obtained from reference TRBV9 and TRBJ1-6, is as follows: DSGVTQTPKHLITATGQRVTLRCSPRSGDLSVYWYQQSLDQGLQFLIQYYNGEERAKGNILERFSAQQFPDLHSELNLSSLELGDSALYFCARGVRPGINSPLHFGNGTRLTVT.

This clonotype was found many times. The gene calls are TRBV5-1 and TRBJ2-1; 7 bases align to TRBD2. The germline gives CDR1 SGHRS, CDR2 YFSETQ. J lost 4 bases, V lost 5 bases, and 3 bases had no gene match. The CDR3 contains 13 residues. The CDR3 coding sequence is TGCGCCAGCAGAAGCGGGGCTTACAATGAGCAGTTCTTC. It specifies CASRSGAYNEQFF.

Here the CDR3 reads CASTDRGRFLTGELFF. CDR3 nucleotides: TGTGCCAGTACGGACAGGGGAAGGTTTCTAACCGGGGAGCTGTTTTTT. The chain carries TRBV19 and TRBJ2-2; 9 nucleotides line up with TRBD1. V shed 7 bases, J shed 5 bases, and the junction held 11 bases outside the gene matches. This CDR3 contains 16 residues. The germline CDR1 and CDR2 sequences are LNHDA and SQIVND (reference sequence).

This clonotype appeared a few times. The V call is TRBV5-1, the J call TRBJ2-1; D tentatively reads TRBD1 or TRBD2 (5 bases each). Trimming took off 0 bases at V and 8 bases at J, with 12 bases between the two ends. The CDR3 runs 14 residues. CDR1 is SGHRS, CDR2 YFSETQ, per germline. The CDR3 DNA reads TGCGCCAGCAGCTTGGTTGGGGCGCGGGATGAGCAGTTCTTC. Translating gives CASSLVGARDEQFF. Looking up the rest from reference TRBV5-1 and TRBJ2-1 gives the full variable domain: KAGVTQTPRYLIKTRGQQVTLSCSPISGHRSVSWYQQTPGQGLQFLFEYFSETQRNKGNFPGRFSGRQFSNSRSEMNVSTLELGDSALYLCASSLVGARDEQFFGPGTRLTVL.

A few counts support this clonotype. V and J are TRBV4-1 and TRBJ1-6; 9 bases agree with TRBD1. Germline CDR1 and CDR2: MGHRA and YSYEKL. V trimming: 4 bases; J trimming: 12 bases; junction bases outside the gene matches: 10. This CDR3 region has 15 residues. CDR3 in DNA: TGCGCCAGCAGCCTTGACAGGGGGATTCTGAGACCCCTCCACTTT. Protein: CASSLDRGILRPLHF.

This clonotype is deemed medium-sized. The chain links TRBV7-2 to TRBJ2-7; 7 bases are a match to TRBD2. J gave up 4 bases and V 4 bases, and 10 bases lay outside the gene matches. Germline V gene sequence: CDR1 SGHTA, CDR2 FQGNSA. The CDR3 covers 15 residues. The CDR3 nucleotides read TGTGCCAGCAGCTACGAGGGCGGGGGAAATTACGAGCAGTACTTC. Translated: CASSYEGGGNYEQYF.

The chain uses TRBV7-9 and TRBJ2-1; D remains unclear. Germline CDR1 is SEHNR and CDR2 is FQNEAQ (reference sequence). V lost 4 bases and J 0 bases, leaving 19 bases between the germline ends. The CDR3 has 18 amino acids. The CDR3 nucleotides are TGTGCCAGCAGCTCGCCCCCCCCGCAAAGTAGCTCCTACAATGAGCAGTTCTTC. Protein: CASSSPPPQSSSYNEQFF.

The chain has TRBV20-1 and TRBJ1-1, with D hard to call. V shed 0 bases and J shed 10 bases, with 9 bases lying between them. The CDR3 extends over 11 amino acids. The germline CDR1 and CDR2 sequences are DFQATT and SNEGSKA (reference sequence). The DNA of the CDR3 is TGCAGTGCTAGAGATATCCGGGGAGCTTTCTTT. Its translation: CSARDIRGAFF.

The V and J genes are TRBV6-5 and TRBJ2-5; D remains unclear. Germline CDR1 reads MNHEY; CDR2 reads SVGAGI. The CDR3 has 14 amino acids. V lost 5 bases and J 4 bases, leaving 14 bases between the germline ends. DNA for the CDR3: TGTGCCAGCAGTCTCTCTACGGGTGGAGAGACCCAGTACTTC. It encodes CASSLSTGGETQYF.

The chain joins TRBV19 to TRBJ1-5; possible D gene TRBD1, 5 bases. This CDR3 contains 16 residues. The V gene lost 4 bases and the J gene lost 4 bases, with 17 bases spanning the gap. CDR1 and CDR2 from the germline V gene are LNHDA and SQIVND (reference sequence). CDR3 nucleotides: TGTGCCAGTAGTACCGGATTGAGGGGCCCTAATCAGCCCCAGCATTTT. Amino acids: CASSTGLRGPNQPQHF. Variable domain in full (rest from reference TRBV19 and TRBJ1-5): DGGITQSPKYLFRKEGQNVTLSCEQNLNHDAMYWYRQDPGQGLRLIYYSQIVNDFQKGDIAEGYSVSREKKESFPLTVTSAQKNPTAFYLCASSTGLRGPNQPQHFGDGTRLSIL.

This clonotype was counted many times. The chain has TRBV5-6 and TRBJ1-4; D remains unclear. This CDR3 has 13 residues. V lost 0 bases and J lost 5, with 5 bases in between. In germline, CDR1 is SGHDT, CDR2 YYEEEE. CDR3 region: CASSLVANEKLFF. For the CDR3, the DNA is TGTGCCAGCAGCTTGGTGGCAAATGAAAAACTGTTTTTT.

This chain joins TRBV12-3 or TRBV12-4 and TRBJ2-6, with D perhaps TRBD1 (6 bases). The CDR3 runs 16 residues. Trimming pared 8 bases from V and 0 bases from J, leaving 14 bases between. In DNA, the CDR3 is TGTGCCAGCGAGAGTAAAGGGGGCTCTGGGGCCAACGTCCTGACTTTC. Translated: CASESKGGSGANVLTF.

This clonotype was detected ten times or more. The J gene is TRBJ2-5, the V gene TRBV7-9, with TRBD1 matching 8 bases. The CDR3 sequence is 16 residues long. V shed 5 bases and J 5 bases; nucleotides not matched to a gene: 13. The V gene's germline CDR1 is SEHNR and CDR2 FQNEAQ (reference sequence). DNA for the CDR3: TGTGCCAGCAGCGGACCCGACAGGGGATGGGGTGAGACCCAGTACTTC. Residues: CASSGPDRGWGETQYF.

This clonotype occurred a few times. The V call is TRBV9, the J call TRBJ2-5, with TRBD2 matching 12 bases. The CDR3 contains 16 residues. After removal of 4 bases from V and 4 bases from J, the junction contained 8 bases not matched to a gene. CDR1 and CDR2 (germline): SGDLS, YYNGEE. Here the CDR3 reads CASSYASGGAPETQYF. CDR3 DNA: TGTGCCAGCAGCTACGCTAGCGGGGGGGCCCCAGAGACCCAGTACTTC.

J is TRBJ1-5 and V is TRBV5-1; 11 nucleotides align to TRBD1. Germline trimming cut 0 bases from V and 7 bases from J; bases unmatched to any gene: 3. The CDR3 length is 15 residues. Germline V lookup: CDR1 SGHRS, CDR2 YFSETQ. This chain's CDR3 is CASSLGTGGMQPQHF. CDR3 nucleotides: TGCGCCAGCAGCTTGGGGACAGGGGGCATGCAGCCCCAGCATTTT.

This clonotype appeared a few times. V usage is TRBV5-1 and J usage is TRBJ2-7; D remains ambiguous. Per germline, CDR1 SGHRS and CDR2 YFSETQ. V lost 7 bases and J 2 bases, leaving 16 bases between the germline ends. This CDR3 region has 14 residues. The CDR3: CASHPEPSAYEQYF. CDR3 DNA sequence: TGCGCCAGCCACCCTGAACCTTCGGCCTACGAGCAGTACTTC.

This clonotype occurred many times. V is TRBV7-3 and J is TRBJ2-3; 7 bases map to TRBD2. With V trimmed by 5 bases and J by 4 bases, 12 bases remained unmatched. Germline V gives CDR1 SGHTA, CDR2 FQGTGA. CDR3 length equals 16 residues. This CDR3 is CASSPRLGLAADTQYF. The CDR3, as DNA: TGTGCCAGCAGCCCCCGCCTCGGGCTAGCGGCAGATACGCAGTATTTT.

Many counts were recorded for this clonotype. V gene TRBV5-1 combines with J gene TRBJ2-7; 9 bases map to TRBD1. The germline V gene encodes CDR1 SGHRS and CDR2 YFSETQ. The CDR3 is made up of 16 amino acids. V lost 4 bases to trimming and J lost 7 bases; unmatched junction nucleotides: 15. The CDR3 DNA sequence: TGCGCCAGCAGCCCCACGAAGGGGACAGGGAATCGGGAGCAGTACTTC. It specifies CASSPTKGTGNREQYF.

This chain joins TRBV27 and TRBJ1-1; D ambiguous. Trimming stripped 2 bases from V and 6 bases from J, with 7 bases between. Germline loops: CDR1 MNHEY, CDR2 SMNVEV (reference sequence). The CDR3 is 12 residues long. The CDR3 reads CASSLPSPEAFF. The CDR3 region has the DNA TGTGCCAGCAGTTTACCTAGCCCTGAAGCTTTCTTT.

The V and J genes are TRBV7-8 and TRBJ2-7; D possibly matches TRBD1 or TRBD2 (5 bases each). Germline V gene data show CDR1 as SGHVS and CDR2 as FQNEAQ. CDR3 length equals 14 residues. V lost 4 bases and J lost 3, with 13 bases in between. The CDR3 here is CASSSGRLFYEQYF. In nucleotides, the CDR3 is TGTGCCAGCAGCTCGGGACGGCTTTTCTACGAGCAGTACTTC.

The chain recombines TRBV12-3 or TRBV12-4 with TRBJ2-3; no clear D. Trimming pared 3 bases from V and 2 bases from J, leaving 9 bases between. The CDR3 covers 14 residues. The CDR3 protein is CASSFVDPTDTQYF. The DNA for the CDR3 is TGTGCCAGCAGTTTTGTGGATCCCACAGATACGCAGTATTTT.

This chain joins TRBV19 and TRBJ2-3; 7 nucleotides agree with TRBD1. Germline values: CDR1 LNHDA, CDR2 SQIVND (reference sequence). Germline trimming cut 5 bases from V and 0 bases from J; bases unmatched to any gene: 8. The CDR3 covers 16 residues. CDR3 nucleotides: TGTGCCAGTAGTCCTACAGGGGTAACGAGCACAGATACGCAGTATTTT. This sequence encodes CASSPTGVTSTDTQYF.

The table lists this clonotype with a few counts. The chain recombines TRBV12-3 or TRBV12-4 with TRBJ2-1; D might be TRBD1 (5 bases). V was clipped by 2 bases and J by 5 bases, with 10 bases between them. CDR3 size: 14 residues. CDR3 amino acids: CASSLTRVDNEQFF. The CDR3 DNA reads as TGTGCCAGCAGTTTAACCAGGGTCGACAATGAGCAGTTCTTC.

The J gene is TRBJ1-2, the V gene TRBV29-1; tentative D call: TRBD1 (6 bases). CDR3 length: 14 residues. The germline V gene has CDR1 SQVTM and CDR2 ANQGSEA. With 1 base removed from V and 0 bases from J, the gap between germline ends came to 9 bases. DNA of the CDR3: TGCAGCGTTGAAGCGGACAGCGCTAACTATGGCTACACCTTC. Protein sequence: CSVEADSANYGYTF.

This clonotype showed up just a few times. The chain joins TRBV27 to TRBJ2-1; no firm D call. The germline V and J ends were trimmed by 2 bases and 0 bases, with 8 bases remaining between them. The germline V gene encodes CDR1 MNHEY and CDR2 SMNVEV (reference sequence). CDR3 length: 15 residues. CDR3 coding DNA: TGTGCCAGCAGTTTAGCATTCCGCTCCTACAATGAGCAGTTCTTC. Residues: CASSLAFRSYNEQFF.

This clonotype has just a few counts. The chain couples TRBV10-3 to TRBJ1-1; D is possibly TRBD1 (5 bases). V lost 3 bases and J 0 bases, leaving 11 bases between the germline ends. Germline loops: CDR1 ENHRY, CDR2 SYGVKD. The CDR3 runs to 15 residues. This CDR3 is CAISDTGRLNTEAFF. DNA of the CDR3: TGTGCCATCAGTGATACAGGCCGATTGAACACTGAAGCTTTCTTT.

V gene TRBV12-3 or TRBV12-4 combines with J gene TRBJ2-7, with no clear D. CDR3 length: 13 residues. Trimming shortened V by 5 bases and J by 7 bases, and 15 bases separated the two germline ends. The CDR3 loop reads CASSPSPAVEQYF. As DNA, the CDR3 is TGTGCCAGCAGTCCCTCCCCGGCAGTAGAGCAGTACTTC.

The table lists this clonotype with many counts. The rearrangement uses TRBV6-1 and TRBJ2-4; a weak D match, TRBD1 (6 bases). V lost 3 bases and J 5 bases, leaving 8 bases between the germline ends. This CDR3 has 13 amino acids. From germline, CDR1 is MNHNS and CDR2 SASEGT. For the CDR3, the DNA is TGTGCCAGCAGTGACTGGACAGAAAACATTCAGTACTTC. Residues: CASSDWTENIQYF.

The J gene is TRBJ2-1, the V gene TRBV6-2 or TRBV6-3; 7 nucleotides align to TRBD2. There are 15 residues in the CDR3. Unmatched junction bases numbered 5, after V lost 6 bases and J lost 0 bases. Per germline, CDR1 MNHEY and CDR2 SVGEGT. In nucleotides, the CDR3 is TGTGCCAGCAGGGGCGGGGGTCTCTCCTACAATGAGCAGTTCTTC. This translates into CASRGGGLSYNEQFF.